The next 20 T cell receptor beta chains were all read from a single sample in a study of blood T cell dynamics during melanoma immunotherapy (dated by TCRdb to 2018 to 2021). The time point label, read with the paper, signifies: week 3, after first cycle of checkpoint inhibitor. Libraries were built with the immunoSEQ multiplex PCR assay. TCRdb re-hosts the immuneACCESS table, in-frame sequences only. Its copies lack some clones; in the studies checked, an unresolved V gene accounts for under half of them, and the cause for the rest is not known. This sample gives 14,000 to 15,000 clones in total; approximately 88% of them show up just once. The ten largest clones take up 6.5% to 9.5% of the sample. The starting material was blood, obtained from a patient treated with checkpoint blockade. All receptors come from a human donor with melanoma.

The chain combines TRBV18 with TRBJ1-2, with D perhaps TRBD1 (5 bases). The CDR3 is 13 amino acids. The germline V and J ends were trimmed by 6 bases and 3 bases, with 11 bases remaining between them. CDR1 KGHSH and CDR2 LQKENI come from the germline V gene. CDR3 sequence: CASSRGEDYGYTF. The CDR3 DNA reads TGTGCCAGCTCTCGAGGGGAGGACTATGGCTACACCTTC.

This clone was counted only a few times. CDR3 sequence (DNA): TGTGCCAGCCAGGGAACAGGCAATCAGCCCCAGCATTTT. This translates into CASQGTGNQPQHF. The V call is TRBV28, the J call TRBJ1-5; maybe TRBD1 (5 bases). V gave up 8 bases and J gave up 2 bases, with 10 bases separating them. CDR1 is MDHEN and CDR2 is SYDVKM in the germline V gene. The CDR3 is 13 amino acids. Filled out from reference TRBV28 and TRBJ1-5, the complete variable domain reads DVKVTQSSRYLVKRTGEKVFLECVQDMDHENMFWYRQDPGLGLRLIYFSYDVKMKEKGDIPEGYSVSREKKERFSLILESASTNQTSMYLCASQGTGNQPQHFGDGTRLSIL.

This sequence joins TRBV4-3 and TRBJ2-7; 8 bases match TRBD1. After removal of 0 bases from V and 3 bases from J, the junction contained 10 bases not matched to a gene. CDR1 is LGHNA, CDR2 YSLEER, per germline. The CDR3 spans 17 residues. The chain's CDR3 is CASSQDWETGEIYEQYF. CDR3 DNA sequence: TGCGCCAGCAGCCAAGATTGGGAGACAGGGGAAATCTACGAGCAGTACTTC.

CDR3 region: CASSLALAGVEQFF. The CDR3 DNA sequence: TGTGCCAGCAGCTTAGCTCTAGCGGGAGTGGAGCAGTTCTTC. The chain uses TRBV7-2 and TRBJ2-1; 10 bases are a match to TRBD2. This CDR3 region has 14 residues. Trimming removed 0 bases from V and 10 bases from J; junction bases left unmatched: 3. CDR1 SGHTA and CDR2 FQGNSA come from the germline V gene.

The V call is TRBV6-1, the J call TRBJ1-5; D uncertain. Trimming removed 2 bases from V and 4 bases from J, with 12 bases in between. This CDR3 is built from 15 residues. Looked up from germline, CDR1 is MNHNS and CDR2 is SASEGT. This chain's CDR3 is CASSELYTENQPQHF. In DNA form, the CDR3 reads TGTGCCAGCAGTGAACTGTACACGGAAAATCAGCCCCAGCATTTT.

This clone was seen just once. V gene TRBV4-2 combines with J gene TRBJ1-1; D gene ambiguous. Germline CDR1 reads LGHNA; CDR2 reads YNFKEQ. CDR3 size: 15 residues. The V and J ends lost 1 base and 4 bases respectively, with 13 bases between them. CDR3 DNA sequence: TGTGCCAGCAGCCAAGCGTTCCGAGTCGCCACTGAAGCTTTCTTT. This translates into CASSQAFRVATEAFF.

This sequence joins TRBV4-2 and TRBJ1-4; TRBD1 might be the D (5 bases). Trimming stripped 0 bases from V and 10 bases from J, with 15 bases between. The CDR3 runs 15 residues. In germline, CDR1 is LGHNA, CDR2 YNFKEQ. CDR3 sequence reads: CASSQDRAGQGKLFF. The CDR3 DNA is TGTGCCAGCAGCCAAGATAGGGCAGGACAAGGAAAACTGTTTTTT.

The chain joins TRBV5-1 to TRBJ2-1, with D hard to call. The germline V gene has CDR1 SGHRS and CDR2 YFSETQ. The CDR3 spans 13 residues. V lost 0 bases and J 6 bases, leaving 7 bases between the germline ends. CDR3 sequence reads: CASSLDWSNEQFF. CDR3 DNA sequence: TGCGCCAGCAGCTTGGATTGGAGCAATGAGCAGTTCTTC. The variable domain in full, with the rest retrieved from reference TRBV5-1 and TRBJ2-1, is KAGVTQTPRYLIKTRGQQVTLSCSPISGHRSVSWYQQTPGQGLQFLFEYFSETQRNKGNFPGRFSGRQFSNSRSEMNVSTLELGDSALYLCASSLDWSNEQFFGPGTRLTVL.

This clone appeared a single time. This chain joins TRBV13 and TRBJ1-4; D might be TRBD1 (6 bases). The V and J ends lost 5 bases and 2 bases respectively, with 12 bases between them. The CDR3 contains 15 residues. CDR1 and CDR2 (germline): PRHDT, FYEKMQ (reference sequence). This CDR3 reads CASSPRGGTNEKLFF. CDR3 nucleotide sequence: TGTGCCAGCAGCCCCCGAGGGGGTACTAATGAAAAACTGTTTTTT. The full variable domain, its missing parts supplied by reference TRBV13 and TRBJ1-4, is AAGVIQSPRHLIKEKRETATLKCYPIPRHDTVYWYQQGPGQDPQFLISFYEKMQSDKGSIPDRFSAQQFSDYHSELNMSSLELGDSALYFCASSPRGGTNEKLFFGSGTQLSVL.

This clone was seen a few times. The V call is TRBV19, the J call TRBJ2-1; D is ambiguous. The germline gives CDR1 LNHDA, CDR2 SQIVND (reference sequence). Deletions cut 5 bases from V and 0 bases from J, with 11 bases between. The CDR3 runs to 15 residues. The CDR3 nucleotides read TGTGCCAGTAGTCCGGCCTCAAGCTCCTACAATGAGCAGTTCTTC. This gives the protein CASSPASSSYNEQFF.

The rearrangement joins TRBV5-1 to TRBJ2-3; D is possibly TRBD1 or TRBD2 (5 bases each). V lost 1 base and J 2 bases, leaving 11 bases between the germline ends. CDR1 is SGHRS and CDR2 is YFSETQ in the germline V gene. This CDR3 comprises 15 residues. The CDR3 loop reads CASSLSPGATDTQYF. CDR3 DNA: TGCGCCAGCAGCTTGTCGCCCGGGGCCACAGATACGCAGTATTTT. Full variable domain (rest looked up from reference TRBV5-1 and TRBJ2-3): KAGVTQTPRYLIKTRGQQVTLSCSPISGHRSVSWYQQTPGQGLQFLFEYFSETQRNKGNFPGRFSGRQFSNSRSEMNVSTLELGDSALYLCASSLSPGATDTQYFGPGTRLTVL.

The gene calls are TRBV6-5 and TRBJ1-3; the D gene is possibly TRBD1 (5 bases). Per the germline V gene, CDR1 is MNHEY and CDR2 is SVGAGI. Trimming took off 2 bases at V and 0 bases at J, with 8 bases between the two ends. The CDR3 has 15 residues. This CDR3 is CASSYRQFSGNTIYF. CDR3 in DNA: TGTGCCAGCAGTTACAGACAGTTCTCTGGAAACACCATATATTTT.

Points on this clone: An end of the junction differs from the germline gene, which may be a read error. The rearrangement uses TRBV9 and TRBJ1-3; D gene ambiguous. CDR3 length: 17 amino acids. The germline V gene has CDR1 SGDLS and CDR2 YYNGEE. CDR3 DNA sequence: TGTGCCGGCAGCGTAGTTCCGGGGAACTCTGCTGGAAACACCATATATTTT. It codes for CAGSVVPGNSAGNTIYF.

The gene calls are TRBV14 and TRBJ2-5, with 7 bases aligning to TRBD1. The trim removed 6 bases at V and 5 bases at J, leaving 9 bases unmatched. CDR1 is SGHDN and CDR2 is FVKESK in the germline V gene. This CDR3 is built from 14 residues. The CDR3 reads CASRSTGERETQYF. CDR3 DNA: TGTGCCAGCAGATCCACAGGGGAGAGGGAGACCCAGTACTTC.

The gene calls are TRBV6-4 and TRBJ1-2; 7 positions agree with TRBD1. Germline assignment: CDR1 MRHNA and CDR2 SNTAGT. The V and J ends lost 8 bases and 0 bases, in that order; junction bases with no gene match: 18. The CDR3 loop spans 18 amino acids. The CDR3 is CASPLGWTGELANYGYTF. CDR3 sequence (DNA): TGTGCCAGCCCTTTGGGTTGGACAGGTGAGTTAGCTAACTATGGCTACACCTTC.

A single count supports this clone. CDR3 DNA sequence: TGTGCCAGTAGCCGGTCGACAGGGGGCCTGGGCGGGGAGCTGTTTTTT. Its translation: CASSRSTGGLGGELFF. The rearrangement links TRBV19 to TRBJ2-2; TRBD1 aligns across 10 bases. This CDR3 comprises 16 residues. Unmatched junction bases numbered 11, after V lost 6 bases and J lost 7 bases. Per the germline V gene, CDR1 is LNHDA and CDR2 is SQIVND (reference sequence).

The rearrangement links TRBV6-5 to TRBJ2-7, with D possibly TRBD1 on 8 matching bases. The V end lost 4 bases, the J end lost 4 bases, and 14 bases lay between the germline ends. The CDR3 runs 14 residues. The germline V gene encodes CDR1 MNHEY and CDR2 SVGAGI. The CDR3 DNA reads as TGTGCCAGCAGTTCACAGGGGGGGCCTTACGAGCAGTACTTC. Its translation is CASSSQGGPYEQYF.

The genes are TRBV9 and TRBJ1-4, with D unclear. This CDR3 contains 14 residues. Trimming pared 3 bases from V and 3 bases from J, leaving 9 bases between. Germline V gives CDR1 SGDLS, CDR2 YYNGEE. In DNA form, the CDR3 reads TGTGCCAGCAGCGAGGCGGGGTCTAATGAAAAACTGTTTTTT. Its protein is CASSEAGSNEKLFF.

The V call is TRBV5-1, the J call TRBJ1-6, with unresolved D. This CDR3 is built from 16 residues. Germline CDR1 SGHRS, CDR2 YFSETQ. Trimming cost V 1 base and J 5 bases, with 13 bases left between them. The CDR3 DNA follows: TGCGCCAGCAGCTTGAACAGTCTAAGCCATAATTCACCCCTCCACTTT. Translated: CASSLNSLSHNSPLHF.

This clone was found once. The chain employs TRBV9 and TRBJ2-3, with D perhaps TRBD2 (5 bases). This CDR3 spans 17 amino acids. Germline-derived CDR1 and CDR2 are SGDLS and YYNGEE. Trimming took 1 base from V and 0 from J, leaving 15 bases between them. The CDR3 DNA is TGTGCCAGCAGCGTACGAGGTTATGAGCGGAGCACAGATACGCAGTATTTT. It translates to CASSVRGYERSTDTQYF.